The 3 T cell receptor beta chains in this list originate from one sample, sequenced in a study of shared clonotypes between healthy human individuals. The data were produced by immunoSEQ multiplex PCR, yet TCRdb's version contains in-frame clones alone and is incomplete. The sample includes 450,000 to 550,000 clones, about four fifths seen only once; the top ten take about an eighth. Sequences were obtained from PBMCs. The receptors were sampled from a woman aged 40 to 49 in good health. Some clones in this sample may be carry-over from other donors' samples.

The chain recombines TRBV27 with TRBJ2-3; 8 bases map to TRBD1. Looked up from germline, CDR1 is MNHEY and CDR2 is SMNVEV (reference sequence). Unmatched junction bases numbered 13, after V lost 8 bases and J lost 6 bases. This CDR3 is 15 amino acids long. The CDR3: CASADRGMPMDTQYF. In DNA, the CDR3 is TGTGCCAGCGCAGACAGGGGAATGCCTATGGATACGCAGTATTTT.

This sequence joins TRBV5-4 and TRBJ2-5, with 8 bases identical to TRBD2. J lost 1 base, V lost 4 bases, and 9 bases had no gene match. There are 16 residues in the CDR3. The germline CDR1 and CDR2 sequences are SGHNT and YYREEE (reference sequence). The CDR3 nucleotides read TGTGCCAGCAGCGATCCCCGGGGGGGGCCCCAAGAGACCCAGTACTTC. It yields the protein CASSDPRGGPQETQYF.

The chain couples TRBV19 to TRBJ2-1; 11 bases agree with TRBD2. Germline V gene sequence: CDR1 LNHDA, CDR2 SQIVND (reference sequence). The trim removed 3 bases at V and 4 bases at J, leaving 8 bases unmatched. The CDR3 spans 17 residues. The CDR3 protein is CASSIKTSGANYNEQFF. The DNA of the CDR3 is TGTGCCAGTAGTATTAAGACTAGCGGGGCAAATTACAATGAGCAGTTCTTC.